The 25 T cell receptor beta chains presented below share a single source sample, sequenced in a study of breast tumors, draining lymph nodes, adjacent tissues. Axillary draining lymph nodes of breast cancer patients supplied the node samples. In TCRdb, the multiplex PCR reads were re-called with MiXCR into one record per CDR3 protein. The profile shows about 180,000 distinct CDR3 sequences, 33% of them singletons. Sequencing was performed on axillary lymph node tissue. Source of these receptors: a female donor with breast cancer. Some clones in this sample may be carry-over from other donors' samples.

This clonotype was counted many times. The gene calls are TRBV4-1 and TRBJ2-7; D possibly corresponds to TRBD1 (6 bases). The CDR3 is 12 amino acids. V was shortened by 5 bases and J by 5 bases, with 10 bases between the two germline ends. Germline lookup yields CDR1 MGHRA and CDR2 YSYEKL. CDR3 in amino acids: CASSFSGDEQYF. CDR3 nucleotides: TGCGCCAGCAGCTTTTCAGGGGACGAGCAGTACTTC.

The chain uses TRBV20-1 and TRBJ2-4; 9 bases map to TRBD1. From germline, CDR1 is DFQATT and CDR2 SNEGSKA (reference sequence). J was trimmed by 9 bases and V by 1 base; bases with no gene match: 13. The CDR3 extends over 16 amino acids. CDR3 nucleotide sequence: TGCAGTGCTAGAGGGACCGGGACAGGGAGGCAAAGCATTCAGTACTTC. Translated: CSARGTGTGRQSIQYF.

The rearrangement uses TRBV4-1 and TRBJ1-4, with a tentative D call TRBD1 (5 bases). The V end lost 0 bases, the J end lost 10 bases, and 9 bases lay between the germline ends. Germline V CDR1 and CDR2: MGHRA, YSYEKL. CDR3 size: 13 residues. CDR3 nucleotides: TGCGCCAGCAGCCAAGAAACGGGGGGAAAACTGTTTTTT. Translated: CASSQETGGKLFF.

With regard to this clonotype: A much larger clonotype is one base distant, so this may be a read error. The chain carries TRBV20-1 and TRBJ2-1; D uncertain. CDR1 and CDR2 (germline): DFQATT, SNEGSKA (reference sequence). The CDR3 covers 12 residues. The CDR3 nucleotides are TGCAGTGCTAATCCTACCCTTGATGAGCCGCTCTTC. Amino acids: CSANPTLDEPLF.

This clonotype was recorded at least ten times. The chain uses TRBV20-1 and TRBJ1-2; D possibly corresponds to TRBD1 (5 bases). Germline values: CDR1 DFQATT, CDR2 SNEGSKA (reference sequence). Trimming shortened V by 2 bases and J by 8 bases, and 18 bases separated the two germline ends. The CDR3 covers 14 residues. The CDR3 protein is CSARPQAVPVGYTF. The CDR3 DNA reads TGCAGTGCTAGACCACAGGCTGTCCCTGTGGGCTACACCTTC.

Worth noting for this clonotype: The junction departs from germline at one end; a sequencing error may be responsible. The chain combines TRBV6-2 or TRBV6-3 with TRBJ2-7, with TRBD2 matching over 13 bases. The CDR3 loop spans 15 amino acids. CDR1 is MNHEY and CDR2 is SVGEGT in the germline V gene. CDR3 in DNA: TGTGCCGGCAGTTTAGGACTAGCGGGGGCCTACGAGCAGTACTTC. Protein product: CAGSLGLAGAYEQYF.

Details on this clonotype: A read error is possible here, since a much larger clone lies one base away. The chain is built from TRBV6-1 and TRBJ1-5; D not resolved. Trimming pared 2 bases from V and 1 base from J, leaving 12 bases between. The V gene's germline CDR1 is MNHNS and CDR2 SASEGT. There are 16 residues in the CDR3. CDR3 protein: CASSEIVLTSNQPQHF. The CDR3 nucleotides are TGTGCCAGCAGTGAAATAGTCCTCACGAGCAATCAGCCCCAGCATTTT.

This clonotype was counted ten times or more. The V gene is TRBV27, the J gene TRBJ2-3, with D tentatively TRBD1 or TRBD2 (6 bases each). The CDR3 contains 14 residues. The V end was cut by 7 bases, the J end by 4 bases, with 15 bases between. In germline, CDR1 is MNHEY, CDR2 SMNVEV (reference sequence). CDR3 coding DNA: TGTGCCAGCATCGGTGGGGGGCCCCCAGATACGCAGTATTTT. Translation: CASIGGGPPDTQYF.

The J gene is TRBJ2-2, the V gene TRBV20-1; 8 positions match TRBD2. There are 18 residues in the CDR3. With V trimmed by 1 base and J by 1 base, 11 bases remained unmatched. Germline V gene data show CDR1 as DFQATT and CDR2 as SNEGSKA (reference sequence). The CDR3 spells CSARVVRLAGENTGELFF. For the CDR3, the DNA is TGCAGTGCTAGAGTGGTTCGTCTAGCGGGTGAGAACACCGGGGAGCTGTTTTTT.

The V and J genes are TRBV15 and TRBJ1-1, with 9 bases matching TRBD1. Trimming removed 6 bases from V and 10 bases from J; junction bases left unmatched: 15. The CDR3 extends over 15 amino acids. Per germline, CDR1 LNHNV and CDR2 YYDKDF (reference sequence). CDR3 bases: TGTGCCACCAGTTCCCTTGGGACAGGGAGGCTGGCAGCTTTCTTT. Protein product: CATSSLGTGRLAAFF. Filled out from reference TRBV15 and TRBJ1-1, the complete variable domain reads DAMVIQNPRYQVTQFGKPVTLSCSQTLNHNVMYWYQQKSSQAPKLLFHYYDKDFNNEADTPDNFQSRRPNTSFCFLDIRSPGLGDTAMYLCATSSLGTGRLAAFFGQGTRLTVV.

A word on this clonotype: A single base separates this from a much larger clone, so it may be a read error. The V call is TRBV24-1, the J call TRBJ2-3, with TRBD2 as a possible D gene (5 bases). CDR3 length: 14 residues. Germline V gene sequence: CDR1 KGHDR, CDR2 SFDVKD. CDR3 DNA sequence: TGTGCCAGCAGTTTCACTAGTTTCACAGATACGCAGTATTTT. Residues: CASSFTSFTDTQYF.

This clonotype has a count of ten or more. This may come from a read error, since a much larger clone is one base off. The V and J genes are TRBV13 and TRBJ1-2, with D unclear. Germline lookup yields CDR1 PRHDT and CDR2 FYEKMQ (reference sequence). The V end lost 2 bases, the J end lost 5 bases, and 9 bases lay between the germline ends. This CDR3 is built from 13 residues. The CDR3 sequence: CASSLPPGYGYTF. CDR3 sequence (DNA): TGTGCCAGCAGCTTACCTCCGGGATATGGCTACACCTTC.

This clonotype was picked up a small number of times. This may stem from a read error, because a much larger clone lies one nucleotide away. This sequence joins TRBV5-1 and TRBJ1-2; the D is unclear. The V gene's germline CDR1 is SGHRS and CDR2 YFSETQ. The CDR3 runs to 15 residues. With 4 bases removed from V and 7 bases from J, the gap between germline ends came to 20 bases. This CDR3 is CASSRGMALGIGYTF. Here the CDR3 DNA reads TGCGCCAGCAGCCGAGGCATGGCGTTGGGAATTGGCTACACCTTC.

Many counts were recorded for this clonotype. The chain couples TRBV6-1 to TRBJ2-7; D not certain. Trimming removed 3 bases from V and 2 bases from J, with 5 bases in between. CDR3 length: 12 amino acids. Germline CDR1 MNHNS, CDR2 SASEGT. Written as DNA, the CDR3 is TGTGCCAGCAGTGACGTGGCCTACGAGCAGTACTTC. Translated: CASSDVAYEQYF.

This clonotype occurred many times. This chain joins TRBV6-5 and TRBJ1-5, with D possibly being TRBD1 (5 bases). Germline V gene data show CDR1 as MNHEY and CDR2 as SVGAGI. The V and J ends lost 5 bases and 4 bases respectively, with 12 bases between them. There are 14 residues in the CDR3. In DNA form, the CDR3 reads TGTGCCAGCAGTATCAGTGGGGGGAATCAGCCCCAGCATTTT. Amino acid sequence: CASSISGGNQPQHF.

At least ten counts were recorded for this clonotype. The CDR3 protein is CASNGLAGVFF. For the CDR3, the DNA is TGTGCCAGCAATGGACTAGCGGGAGTGTTCTTC. The rearrangement uses TRBV2 and TRBJ2-1; 13 bases align to TRBD2. Trimming cost V 7 bases and J 15 bases; bases outside gene matches: 3. The CDR3 is made up of 11 amino acids. In germline, CDR1 is SNHLY, CDR2 FYNNEI.

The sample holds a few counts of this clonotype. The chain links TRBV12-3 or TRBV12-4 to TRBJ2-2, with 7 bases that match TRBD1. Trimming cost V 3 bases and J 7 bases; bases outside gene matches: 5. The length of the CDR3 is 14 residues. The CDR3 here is CASSFRGSRGELFF. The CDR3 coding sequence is TGTGCCAGCAGTTTCAGGGGGTCGCGCGGGGAGCTGTTTTTT.

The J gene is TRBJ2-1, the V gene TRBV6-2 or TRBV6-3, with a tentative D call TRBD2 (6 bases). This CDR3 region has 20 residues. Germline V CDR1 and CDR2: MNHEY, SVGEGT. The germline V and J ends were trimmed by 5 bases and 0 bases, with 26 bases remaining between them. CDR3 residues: CASSPLGLGRRRPSYNEQFF. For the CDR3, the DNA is TGTGCCAGCAGTCCGCTGGGACTCGGTAGGCGGCGGCCCTCCTACAATGAGCAGTTCTTC.

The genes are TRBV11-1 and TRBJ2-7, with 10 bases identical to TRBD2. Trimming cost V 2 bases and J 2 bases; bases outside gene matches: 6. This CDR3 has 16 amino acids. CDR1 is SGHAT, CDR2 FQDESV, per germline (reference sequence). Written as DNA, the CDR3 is TGTGCCAGCAGCTTACCGACTAGCGGGTCTGCCTACGAGCAGTACTTC. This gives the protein CASSLPTSGSAYEQYF.

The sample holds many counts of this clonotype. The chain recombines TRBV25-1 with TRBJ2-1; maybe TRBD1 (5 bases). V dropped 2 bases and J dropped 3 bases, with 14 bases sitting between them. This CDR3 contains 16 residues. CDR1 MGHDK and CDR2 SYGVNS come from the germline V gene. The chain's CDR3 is CASSEEVAGHYNEQFF. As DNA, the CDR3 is TGTGCCAGCAGTGAAGAAGTCGCAGGGCACTACAATGAGCAGTTCTTC.

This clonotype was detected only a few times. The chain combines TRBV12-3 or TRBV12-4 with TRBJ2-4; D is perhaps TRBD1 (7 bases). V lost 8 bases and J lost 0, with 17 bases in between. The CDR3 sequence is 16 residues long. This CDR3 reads CASCRGTELAKNIQYF. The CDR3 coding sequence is TGTGCCAGCTGTCGGGGGACAGAACTAGCCAAAAACATTCAGTACTTC.

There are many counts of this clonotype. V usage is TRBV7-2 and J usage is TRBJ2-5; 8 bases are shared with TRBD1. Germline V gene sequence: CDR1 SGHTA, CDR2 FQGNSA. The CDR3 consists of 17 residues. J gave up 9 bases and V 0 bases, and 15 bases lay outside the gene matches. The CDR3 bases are TGTGCCAGCAGCTTAGCAGTGCATGAGACAGGGGACCCCCCCCAGTACTTC. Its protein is CASSLAVHETGDPPQYF.

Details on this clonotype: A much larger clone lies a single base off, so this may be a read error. This CDR3 is CASSRQVGELFF. In DNA form, the CDR3 reads TGTGCCAGCAGCCGACAGGTTGGGGAGCTGTTTTTT. This chain uses TRBV6-6 with TRBJ2-2; tentative D call: TRBD1 (6 bases). The V gene's germline CDR1 is MNHNY and CDR2 SVGAGI (reference sequence). V was cut by 6 bases and J by 8 bases, with 10 bases left in between. The CDR3 loop spans 12 amino acids.

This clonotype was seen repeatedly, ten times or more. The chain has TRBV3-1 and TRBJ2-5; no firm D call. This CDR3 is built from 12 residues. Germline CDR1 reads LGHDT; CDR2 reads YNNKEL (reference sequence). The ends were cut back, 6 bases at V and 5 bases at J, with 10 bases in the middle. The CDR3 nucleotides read TGTGCCAGCAGTCAGACGCGGGAGACCCAGTACTTC. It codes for CASSQTRETQYF.

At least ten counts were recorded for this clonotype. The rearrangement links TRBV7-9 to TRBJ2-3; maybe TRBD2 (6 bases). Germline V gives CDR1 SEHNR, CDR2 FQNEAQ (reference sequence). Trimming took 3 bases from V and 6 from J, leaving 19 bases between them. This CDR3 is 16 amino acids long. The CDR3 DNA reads TGTGCCAGCAGCTTCGGGGGAGCGTTCGAGGGTGATACGCAGTATTTT. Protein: CASSFGGAFEGDTQYF.